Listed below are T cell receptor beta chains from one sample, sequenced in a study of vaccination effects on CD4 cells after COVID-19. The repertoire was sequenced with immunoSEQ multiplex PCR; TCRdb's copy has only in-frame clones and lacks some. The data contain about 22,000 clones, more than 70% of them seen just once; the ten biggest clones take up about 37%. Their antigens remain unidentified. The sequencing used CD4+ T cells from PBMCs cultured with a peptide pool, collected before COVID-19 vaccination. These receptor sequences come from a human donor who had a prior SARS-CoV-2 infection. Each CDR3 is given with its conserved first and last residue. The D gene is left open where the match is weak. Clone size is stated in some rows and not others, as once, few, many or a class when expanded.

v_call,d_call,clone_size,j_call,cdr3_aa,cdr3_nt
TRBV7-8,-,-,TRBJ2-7,CASSLLGRVGYEQYF,TGTGCCAGCAGCTTACTCGGCAGAGTGGGCTACGAGCAGTACTTC
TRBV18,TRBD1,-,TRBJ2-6,CASSPADRVELFSGANVLTF,TGTGCCAGCTCACCCGCAGACAGGGTCGAGCTCTTTTCTGGGGCCAACGTCCTGACTTTC
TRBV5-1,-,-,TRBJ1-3,CASSLRSGGVGGNTIYF,TGCGCCAGCAGCTTGAGATCTGGGGGAGTTGGTGGAAACACCATATATTTT
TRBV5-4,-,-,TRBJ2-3,CASRGSGTPAYTDTQYF,TGTGCCAGCAGAGGTTCCGGGACTCCTGCTTACACAGATACGCAGTATTTT
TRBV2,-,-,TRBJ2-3,CASSKREEDTDTQYF,TGTGCCAGCAGTAAAAGGGAGGAGGACACAGATACGCAGTATTTT
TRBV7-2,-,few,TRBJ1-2,CASSLETSRGYTF,TGTGCCAGCAGCTTAGAAACGTCGAGAGGCTACACCTTC
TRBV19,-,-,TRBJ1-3,CASIEDSGNTIYF,TGTGCCAGTATCGAGGACTCTGGAAACACCATATATTTT
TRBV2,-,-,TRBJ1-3,CASNLGGNTIYF,TGTGCCAGCAACCTAGGTGGAAACACCATATATTTT
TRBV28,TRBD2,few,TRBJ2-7,CASLVLAGESEQYF,TGTGCCAGCCTCGTCCTAGCGGGAGAGTCCGAGCAGTACTTC
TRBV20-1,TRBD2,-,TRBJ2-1,CSASGRAGGLYNEQFF,TGCAGTGCTAGTGGGCGGGCGGGAGGACTCTACAATGAGCAGTTCTTC
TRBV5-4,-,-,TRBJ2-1,CASSSRRGQIYNEQFF,TGTGCCAGCAGCTCCCGGAGGGGACAGATCTACAATGAGCAGTTCTTC
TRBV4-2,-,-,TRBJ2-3,CASSQDFSAAGSDTQYF,TGTGCCAGCAGCCAAGATTTTAGCGCTGCGGGATCAGATACGCAGTATTTT
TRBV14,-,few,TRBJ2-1,CASSQDLYNEQFF,TGTGCCAGCAGCCAAGACTTATACAATGAGCAGTTCTTC
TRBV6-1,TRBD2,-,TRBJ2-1,CASSDRTSGRNEQFF,TGTGCCAGCAGTGACCGGACTAGCGGGAGAAATGAGCAGTTCTTC
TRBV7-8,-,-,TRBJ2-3,CASTLLAWAESRATQYF,TGTGCCAGCACCTTATTAGCTTGGGCTGAAAGTAGGGCTACGCAGTATTTT
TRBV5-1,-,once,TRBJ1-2,CASSLDSFWGSSTF,TGCGCCAGCAGCTTGGATTCTTTCTGGGGTTCATCCACCTTC
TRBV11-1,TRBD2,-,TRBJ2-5,CASSPRLAGKETQYF,TGTGCCAGCAGCCCGAGACTAGCGGGGAAAGAGACCCAGTACTTC
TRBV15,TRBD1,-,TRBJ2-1,CATSRAPPGQGAIEQFF,TGTGCCACCAGCAGAGCCCCTCCGGGACAGGGGGCGATTGAGCAGTTCTTC
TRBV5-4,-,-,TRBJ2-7,CASRPNDLDYEQYF,TGTGCCAGCAGGCCAAACGACCTGGACTACGAGCAGTACTTC
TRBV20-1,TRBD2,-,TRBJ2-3,CSAIEVAGGTDTQYF,TGCAGTGCTATTGAGGTAGCGGGAGGTACCGATACGCAGTATTTT
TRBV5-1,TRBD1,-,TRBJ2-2,CASRTGQGDTGELFF,TGCGCCAGCAGAACGGGACAGGGGGACACCGGGGAGCTGTTTTTT
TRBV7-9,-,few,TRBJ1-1,CASSFGNNPNTEAFF,TGTGCCAGCAGCTTCGGTAACAACCCGAACACTGAAGCTTTCTTT
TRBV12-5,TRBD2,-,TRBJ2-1,CASGLVGGLAGDSNEQFF,TGTGCTAGTGGTTTGGTAGGAGGACTAGCGGGGGATAGTAATGAGCAGTTCTTC
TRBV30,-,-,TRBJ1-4,CAWSQWGGGEKLFF,TGTGCCTGGAGTCAGTGGGGTGGCGGTGAAAAACTGTTTTTT
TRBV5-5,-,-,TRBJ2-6,CASSLEVAGANVLTF,TGTGCCAGCAGCTTGGAGGTCGCTGGGGCCAACGTCCTGACTTTC
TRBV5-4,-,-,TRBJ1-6,CASSLAGGGPSPLHF,TGTGCCAGCAGCTTGGCTGGGGGGGGACCTTCACCCCTCCACTTT
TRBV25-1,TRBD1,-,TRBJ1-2,CASSVTGQNGYTF,TGTGCCAGCAGTGTTACGGGACAGAATGGCTACACCTTC
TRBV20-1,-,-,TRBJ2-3,CSQRAGDTQYF,TGCAGCCAACGTGCCGGGGATACGCAGTATTTT
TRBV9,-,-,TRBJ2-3,CASSIALLQPTQYF,TGTGCCAGCAGCATAGCCTTATTGCAACCCACGCAGTATTTT
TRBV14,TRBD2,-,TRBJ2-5,CASSLSSGGYQETQYF,TGTGCCAGCAGCCTATCTAGCGGGGGGTACCAAGAGACCCAGTACTTC